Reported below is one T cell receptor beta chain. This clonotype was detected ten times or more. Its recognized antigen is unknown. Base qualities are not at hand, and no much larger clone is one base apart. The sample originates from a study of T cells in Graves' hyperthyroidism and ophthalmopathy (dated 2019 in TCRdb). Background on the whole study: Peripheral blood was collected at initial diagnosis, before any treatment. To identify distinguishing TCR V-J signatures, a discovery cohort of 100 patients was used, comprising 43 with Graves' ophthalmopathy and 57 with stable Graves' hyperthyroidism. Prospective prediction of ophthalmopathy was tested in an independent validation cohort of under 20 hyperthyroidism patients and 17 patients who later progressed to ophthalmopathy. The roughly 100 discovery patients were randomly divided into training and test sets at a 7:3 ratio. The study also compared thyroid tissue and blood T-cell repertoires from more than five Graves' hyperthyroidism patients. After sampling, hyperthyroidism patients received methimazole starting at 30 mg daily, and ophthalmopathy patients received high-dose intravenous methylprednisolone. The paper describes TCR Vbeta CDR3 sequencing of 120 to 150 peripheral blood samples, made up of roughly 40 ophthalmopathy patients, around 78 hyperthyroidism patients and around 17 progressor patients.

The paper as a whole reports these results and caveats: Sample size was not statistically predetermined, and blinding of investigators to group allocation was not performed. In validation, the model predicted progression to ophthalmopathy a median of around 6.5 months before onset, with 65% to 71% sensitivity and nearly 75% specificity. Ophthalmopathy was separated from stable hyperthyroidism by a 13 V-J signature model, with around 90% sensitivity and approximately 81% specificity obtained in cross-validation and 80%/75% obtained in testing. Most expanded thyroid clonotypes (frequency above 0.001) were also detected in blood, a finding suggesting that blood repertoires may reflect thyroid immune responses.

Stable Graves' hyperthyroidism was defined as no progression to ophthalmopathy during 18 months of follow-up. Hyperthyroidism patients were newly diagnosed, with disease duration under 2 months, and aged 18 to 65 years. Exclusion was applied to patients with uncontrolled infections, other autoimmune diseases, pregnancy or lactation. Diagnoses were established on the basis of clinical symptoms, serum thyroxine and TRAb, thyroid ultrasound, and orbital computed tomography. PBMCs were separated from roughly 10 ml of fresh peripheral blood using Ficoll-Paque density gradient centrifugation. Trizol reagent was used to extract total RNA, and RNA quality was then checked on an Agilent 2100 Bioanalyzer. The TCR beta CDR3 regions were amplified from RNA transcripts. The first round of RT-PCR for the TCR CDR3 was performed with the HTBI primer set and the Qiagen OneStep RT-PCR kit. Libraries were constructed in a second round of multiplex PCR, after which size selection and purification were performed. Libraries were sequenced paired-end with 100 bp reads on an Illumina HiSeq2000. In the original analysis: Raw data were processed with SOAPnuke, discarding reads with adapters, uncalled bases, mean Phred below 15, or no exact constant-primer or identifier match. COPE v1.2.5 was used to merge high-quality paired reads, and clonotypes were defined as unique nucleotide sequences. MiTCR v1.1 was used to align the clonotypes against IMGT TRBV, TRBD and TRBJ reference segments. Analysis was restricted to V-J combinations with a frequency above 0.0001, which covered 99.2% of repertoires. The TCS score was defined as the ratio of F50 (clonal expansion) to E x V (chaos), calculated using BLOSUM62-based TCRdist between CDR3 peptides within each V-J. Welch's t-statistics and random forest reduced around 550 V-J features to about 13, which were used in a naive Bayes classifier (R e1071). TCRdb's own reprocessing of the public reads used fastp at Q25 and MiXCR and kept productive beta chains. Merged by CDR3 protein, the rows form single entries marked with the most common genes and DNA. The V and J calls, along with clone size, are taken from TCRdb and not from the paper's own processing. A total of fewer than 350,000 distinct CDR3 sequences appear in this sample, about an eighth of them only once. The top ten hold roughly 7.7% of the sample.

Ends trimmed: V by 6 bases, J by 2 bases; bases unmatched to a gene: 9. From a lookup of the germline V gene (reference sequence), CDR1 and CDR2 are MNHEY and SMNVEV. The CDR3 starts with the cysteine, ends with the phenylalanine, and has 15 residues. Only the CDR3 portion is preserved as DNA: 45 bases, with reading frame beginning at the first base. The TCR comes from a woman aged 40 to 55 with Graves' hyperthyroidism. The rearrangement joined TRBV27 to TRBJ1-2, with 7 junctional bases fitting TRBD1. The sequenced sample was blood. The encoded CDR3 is CASRAPGQRNYGYTF. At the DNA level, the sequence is TGTGCCAGCAGGGCTCCGGGACAGAGGAACTATGGCTACACCTTC.